The TCR beta chain under discussion was sequenced for a study of PD-1 blockade in classical Hodgkin lymphoma. Clones were read by immunoSEQ multiplex PCR, and TCRdb kept only the in-frame ones, dropping some. The sample includes over 20,000 clones, under 90% seen only once; the top ten take around 2.3%. Of note for this clone: No antigen is known for it.

The CDR3 is 17 amino acids. From germline, CDR1 is SGHRS and CDR2 YFSETQ. The J segment lost 0 bases and the V segment lost 5 bases, leaving 8 bases of the junction unmatched. Study-wide points: Patients excluded were those beginning nivolumab under 1 year after ASCT. Whoever responded completely had baseline diversity much like that seen in newly diagnosed patients. While CD8+ TCR diversity did not rise significantly by C4D1, CD4+ TCR diversity did. In newly diagnosed patients, baseline TCR diversity was reportedly below that of healthy donors.

The patients all showed relapse after autologous stem cell transplantation, while their brentuximab vedotin exposure varied. The specimen comprised peripheral blood mononuclear cells (PBMCs), sampled at baseline. The chain has TRBV5-1 and TRBJ2-2; TRBD2 aligns across 9 bases. The sequence came from a human donor with classical Hodgkin lymphoma. CDR3: CASRQTSGRTNTGELFF. The CDR3 bases are TGCGCCAGCAGACAAACTAGCGGGCGGACGAACACCGGGGAGCTGTTTTTT.